What follows are 8 T cell receptor beta chains derived from one specimen sequenced in a study of PD-1 blockade in classical Hodgkin lymphoma. Brentuximab vedotin exposure varied, and every patient relapsed after autologous stem cell transplantation. Profiling relied on immunoSEQ multiplex PCR, and the TCRdb table lists in-frame clones only, not all of them. This table has some 100,000 clones, 75% to 90% appearing once. Sequenced here: peripheral blood mononuclear cells (PBMCs), sampled before the second cycle of nivolumab. All receptors come from a human donor with classical Hodgkin lymphoma.

The J gene is TRBJ2-7, the V gene TRBV7-9; 8 bases line up with TRBD2. From germline, CDR1 is SEHNR and CDR2 FQNEAQ (reference sequence). V lost 3 bases and J lost 5; bases outside the gene matches: 12. This CDR3 spans 16 amino acids. This CDR3 is CASSFPERGKSHEQYF. The CDR3 DNA follows: TGTGCCAGCAGCTTTCCAGAGCGGGGGAAATCCCACGAGCAGTACTTC.

The rearrangement links TRBV27 to TRBJ2-7; 11 bases are a match to TRBD2. The junction had 12 bases not matched to a gene; V was cut back by 1 base and J by 10 bases. The CDR3 sequence is 16 residues long. CDR1 is MNHEY and CDR2 is SMNVEV in the germline V gene (reference sequence). CDR3 in amino acids: CASSLFWTSGHPDQYF. CDR3 in DNA: TGTGCCAGCAGTTTATTTTGGACTAGCGGGCATCCGGACCAGTACTTC.

V and J are TRBV19 and TRBJ2-1; 13 positions agree with TRBD2. This CDR3 has 16 residues. V lost 9 bases and J lost 8; bases outside the gene matches: 13. Per the germline V gene, CDR1 is LNHDA and CDR2 is SQIVND (reference sequence). CDR3 sequence (DNA): TGTGCCAGCACGACTAGCGGGGGGACCTTTGGATATGAGCAGTTCTTC. It is translated as CASTTSGGTFGYEQFF.

This sequence joins TRBV6-6 and TRBJ2-3; D unclear. CDR3 size: 15 residues. The V gene's germline CDR1 is MNHNY and CDR2 SVGAGI (reference sequence). V dropped 3 bases and J dropped 1 base, with 11 bases sitting between them. The CDR3 nucleotides are TGTGCCAGCAGTTATGGGGATGAGGGCACAGATACGCAGTATTTT. This sequence encodes CASSYGDEGTDTQYF.

V gene TRBV30 combines with J gene TRBJ2-3; the D gene is possibly TRBD1 (6 bases). The V and J ends lost 4 bases and 0 bases respectively, with 8 bases between them. Germline assignment: CDR1 GTSNPN and CDR2 SVGIG (reference sequence). This CDR3 comprises 13 residues. The CDR3: CAWNRVSTDTQYF. In nucleotides, the CDR3 is TGTGCCTGGAACAGGGTCAGCACAGATACGCAGTATTTT.

The chain combines TRBV19 with TRBJ1-2; 8 nucleotides agree with TRBD1. The J segment lost 7 bases and the V segment lost 3 bases, leaving 4 bases of the junction unmatched. CDR1 and CDR2 (germline): LNHDA, SQIVND (reference sequence). CDR3 length equals 13 residues. The DNA of the CDR3 is TGTGCCAGTAGTATGGCGGACAGGGTTGGCTACACCTTC. Translating gives CASSMADRVGYTF. The variable domain in full, completed from reference TRBV19 and TRBJ1-2, reads DGGITQSPKYLFRKEGQNVTLSCEQNLNHDAMYWYRQDPGQGLRLIYYSQIVNDFQKGDIAEGYSVSREKKESFPLTVTSAQKNPTAFYLCASSMADRVGYTFGSGTRLTVV.

On this clone: A read error is possible here, since a much larger clone lies one base away. The sample contains more than one DNA sequence encoding this CDR3. This chain connects TRBV6-1 to TRBJ1-2, with no clear D. Germline CDR1 is MNHNS and CDR2 is SASEGT. The CDR3 length is 13 residues. With 6 bases removed from V and 8 bases from J, the gap between germline ends came to 16 bases. CDR3 DNA: TGTGCCAGCAGAGGAGACCGGCGCTACGGCTACACCTTC. Translation: CASRGDRRYGYTF.

The J gene is TRBJ2-3, the V gene TRBV6-1, with a tentative D call TRBD1 (5 bases). Germline V gives CDR1 MNHNS, CDR2 SASEGT. The CDR3 covers 14 residues. V lost 8 bases, J lost 1 base, and 13 bases lay in between. As DNA, the CDR3 is TGTGCCAGCGTCAGGGTTTTTGGCACAGATACGCAGTATTTT. Its protein product is CASVRVFGTDTQYF.